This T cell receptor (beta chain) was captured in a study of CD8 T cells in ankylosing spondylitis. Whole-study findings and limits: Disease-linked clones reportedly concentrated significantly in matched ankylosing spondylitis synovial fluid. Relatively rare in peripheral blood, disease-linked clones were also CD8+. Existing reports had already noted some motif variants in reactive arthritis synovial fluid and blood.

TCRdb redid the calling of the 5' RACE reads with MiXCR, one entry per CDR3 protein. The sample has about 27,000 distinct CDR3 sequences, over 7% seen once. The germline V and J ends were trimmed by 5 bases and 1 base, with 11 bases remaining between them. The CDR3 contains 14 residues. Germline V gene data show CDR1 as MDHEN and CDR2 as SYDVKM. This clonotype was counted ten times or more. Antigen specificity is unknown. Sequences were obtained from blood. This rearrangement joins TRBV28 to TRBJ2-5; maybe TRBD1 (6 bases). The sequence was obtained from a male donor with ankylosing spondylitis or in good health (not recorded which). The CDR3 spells CASSNPGVQETQYF. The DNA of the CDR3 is TGTGCCAGCAGTAACCCAGGGGTCCAAGAGACCCAGTACTTC.